Presented here are 18 T cell receptor beta chains from one specimen sequenced in a study of T cells in Graves' hyperthyroidism and ophthalmopathy. Amplification yielded TCR beta CDR3 regions, with RNA transcripts as the source. The HTBI primer set drove a first-round RT-PCR of the TCR CDR3. In TCRdb, the multiplex PCR reads were re-called with MiXCR into one record per CDR3 protein. The sample has approximately 210,000 distinct CDR3 sequences, 15% to 20% seen once; the top ten hold approximately 46%. Specimen: blood. The source is a man aged 50 to 60 with Graves' hyperthyroidism.

As to this clonotype: One base away lies a much larger clone, so this may be a sequencing read error. The V and J genes are TRBV7-3 and TRBJ2-5; TRBD1 is a possible D gene (5 bases). CDR1 and CDR2 (germline): SGHTA, FQGTGA. The V end was cut by 5 bases, the J end by 5 bases, with 12 bases between. This CDR3 has 13 amino acids. The CDR3 coding sequence is TGTGCCAGCAGCCCCACGGCAGGGGAGACCCAGTACTTC. This gives the protein CASSPTAGETQYF.

Only a few counts were recorded for this clonotype. The chain recombines TRBV7-3 with TRBJ2-2; D gene unclear. Trimming left V 2 bases short and J 7 bases short, with 8 bases between. This CDR3 region has 13 residues. Germline V CDR1 and CDR2: SGHTA, FQGTGA. For the CDR3, the DNA is TGTGCCAGCAGCTTATATAAGGACGGGGAGCTGTTTTTT. Translated, it gives CASSLYKDGELFF.

In this sample, this clonotype turned up a few times. The J gene is TRBJ2-2, the V gene TRBV5-1; D is ambiguous. V lost 0 bases, J lost 4 bases, and 10 bases lay in between. This CDR3 is built from 15 residues. CDR1 is SGHRS, CDR2 YFSETQ, per germline. The CDR3 DNA sequence: TGCGCCAGCAGCTTGGAGGGCCGTTTCACCGGGGAGCTGTTTTTT. Protein sequence: CASSLEGRFTGELFF.

This clonotype has at least ten counts. J is TRBJ2-7 and V is TRBV9; possibly TRBD2 for D (5 bases). The CDR3 totals 14 residues. The germline V gene encodes CDR1 SGDLS and CDR2 YYNGEE. V was shortened by 0 bases and J by 3 bases, with 10 bases between the two germline ends. CDR3 in amino acids: CASSVGGIDYEQYF. CDR3 nucleotide sequence: TGTGCCAGCAGCGTAGGAGGGATCGACTACGAGCAGTACTTC.

This clonotype appeared a few times. V usage is TRBV10-3 and J usage is TRBJ2-1; 9 bases align to TRBD2. The V gene's germline CDR1 is ENHRY and CDR2 SYGVKD. The CDR3 is 14 amino acids. Unmatched junction bases numbered 8, after V lost 7 bases and J lost 7 bases. This chain's CDR3 is CAITPGLASNEQFF. CDR3 DNA: TGTGCCATCACCCCGGGACTAGCATCGAATGAGCAGTTCTTC.

This clonotype was counted ten times or more. The V gene is TRBV20-1, the J gene TRBJ2-7; a weak D match, TRBD1 (6 bases). The CDR3 runs to 14 residues. Per germline, CDR1 DFQATT and CDR2 SNEGSKA (reference sequence). V was shortened by 2 bases and J by 2 bases, with 13 bases between the two germline ends. This chain's CDR3 is CSARSPQGTYEQYF. In nucleotides, the CDR3 is TGCAGTGCTAGATCCCCCCAGGGGACCTACGAGCAGTACTTC.

With respect to this clonotype: This may arise from a read error, as a much more abundant clone is one base away. This sequence joins TRBV24-1 and TRBJ2-7; the D is unclear. The CDR3 extends over 13 amino acids. Germline CDR1 and CDR2: KGHDR and SFDVKD. This CDR3 is CATSDRGLRERYF. In nucleotides, the CDR3 is TGTGCCACCAGTGATCGTGGATTACGCGAGCGGTACTTC.

By share, this clonotype counts as medium-sized. The chain has TRBV11-1 and TRBJ2-1; no definite D call. Between the trimmed V and J ends, which lost 8 bases and 5 bases, there was a span of 13 bases. Germline assignment: CDR1 SGHAT and CDR2 FQDESV (reference sequence). The CDR3 has 13 amino acids. Here the CDR3 DNA reads TGTGCCAGCGTTGATATAGGACACAATGAGCAGTTCTTC. It translates to CASVDIGHNEQFF.

The table lists this clonotype with many counts. This chain uses TRBV28 with TRBJ2-7; possibly TRBD2 for D (6 bases). CDR3 size: 12 residues. Trimming cost V 8 bases and J 0 bases, with 8 bases left between them. Germline-derived CDR1 and CDR2 are MDHEN and SYDVKM. As DNA, the CDR3 is TGTGCCAGCTGCGGGAACTCCTACGAGCAGTACTTC. This encodes CASCGNSYEQYF.

This clonotype has ten or more counts. J is TRBJ2-7 and V is TRBV20-1; D perhaps matches TRBD2 (5 bases). The CDR3 has 14 residues. Trimming pared 1 base from V and 2 bases from J, leaving 12 bases between. Germline V gene lookup returns CDR1 DFQATT and CDR2 SNEGSKA (reference sequence). CDR3 nucleotides: TGCAGTGCTAGAGGGACCGGGAATGCCTACGAGCAGTACTTC. Residues: CSARGTGNAYEQYF.

This clonotype turned up a few times. A much larger clone lies a single base off, so this may be a read error. The chain has TRBV18 and TRBJ2-1; TRBD2 agrees at 13 bases. The trim removed 8 bases at V and 6 bases at J, leaving 7 bases unmatched. This CDR3 is 15 amino acids long. Per the germline V gene, CDR1 is KGHSH and CDR2 is LQKENI. The CDR3 coding sequence is TGTGCCAGCCCACAAGGACTAGCGGGGGCCAATGAGCAGTTCTTC. Translating it yields CASPQGLAGANEQFF.

At least ten counts were recorded for this clonotype. The chain employs TRBV2 and TRBJ1-4; tentatively, D is TRBD1 (5 bases). The germline V gene has CDR1 SNHLY and CDR2 FYNNEI. Trimming took 5 bases from V and 8 from J, leaving 15 bases between them. CDR3 length equals 14 residues. The CDR3 DNA follows: TGTGCCAGCAGTTTGGGACCCGCAGGGGAAAAACTGTTTTTT. Translation gives CASSLGPAGEKLFF.

This clonotype showed up just a few times. This rearrangement joins TRBV12-3 or TRBV12-4 to TRBJ1-6, with a tentative D call TRBD1 (6 bases). The germline V and J ends were trimmed by 5 bases and 8 bases, with 13 bases remaining between them. The CDR3 consists of 14 residues. The CDR3, as DNA: TGTGCCAGCAGTAGACGGGGGCTTGATTCACCCCTCCACTTT. This sequence encodes CASSRRGLDSPLHF.

The rearrangement uses TRBV6-1 and TRBJ2-7, with a weak D call TRBD1 (5 bases). Per the germline V gene, CDR1 is MNHNS and CDR2 is SASEGT. The CDR3 totals 13 residues. V dropped 7 bases and J dropped 0 bases, with 10 bases sitting between them. The CDR3 DNA reads as TGTGCCAGCAAACAGGCGTACTCCTACGAGCAGTACTTC. Translating gives CASKQAYSYEQYF.

This clonotype was seen at least ten times. The rearrangement joins TRBV7-2 to TRBJ1-5; the match to TRBD1 covers 7 bases. The J segment lost 2 bases and the V segment lost 5 bases, leaving 3 bases of the junction unmatched. The CDR3 consists of 14 residues. Germline V CDR1 and CDR2: SGHTA, FQGNSA. CDR3 bases: TGTGCCAGCAGCCAAACAGGGGGCAATCAGCCCCAGCATTTT. It is translated as CASSQTGGNQPQHF.

The chain links TRBV7-9 to TRBJ2-7, with TRBD1 matching 7 bases. CDR1 SEHNR and CDR2 FQNEAQ come from the germline V gene (reference sequence). CDR3 length equals 15 residues. The V segment lost 2 bases and the J segment 5 bases; nucleotides outside the gene matches: 9. The CDR3 reads CASSLHSGGTDEQYF. CDR3 DNA: TGTGCCAGCAGCTTACATTCAGGGGGTACGGACGAGCAGTACTTC.

V usage is TRBV24-1 and J usage is TRBJ1-5, with D maybe TRBD1 (5 bases). Germline-derived CDR1 and CDR2 are KGHDR and SFDVKD. V dropped 3 bases and J dropped 7 bases, with 15 bases sitting between them. The CDR3 is made up of 15 amino acids. The CDR3 sequence: CATSDQDQGLQPQHF. DNA for the CDR3: TGTGCCACCAGTGATCAGGACCAGGGCTTACAGCCCCAGCATTTT.

This clonotype came up many times. This chain connects TRBV7-9 to TRBJ2-7; D is unresolved. Trimming cost V 5 bases and J 6 bases, with 11 bases left between them. Germline CDR1 and CDR2: SEHNR and FQNEAQ (reference sequence). There are 12 residues in the CDR3. The CDR3 region has the DNA TGTGCCAGCAGCCTTAGGTGGGGCGAGCAGTACTTC. Translating it yields CASSLRWGEQYF. Together with reference TRBV7-9 and TRBJ2-7, the CDR3 gives the full variable domain: DTGVSQNPRHKITKRGQNVTFRCDPISEHNRLYWYRQTLGQGPEFLTYFQNEAQLEKSRLLSDRFSAERPKGSFSTLEIQRTEQGDSAMYLCASSLRWGEQYFGPGTRLTVT.